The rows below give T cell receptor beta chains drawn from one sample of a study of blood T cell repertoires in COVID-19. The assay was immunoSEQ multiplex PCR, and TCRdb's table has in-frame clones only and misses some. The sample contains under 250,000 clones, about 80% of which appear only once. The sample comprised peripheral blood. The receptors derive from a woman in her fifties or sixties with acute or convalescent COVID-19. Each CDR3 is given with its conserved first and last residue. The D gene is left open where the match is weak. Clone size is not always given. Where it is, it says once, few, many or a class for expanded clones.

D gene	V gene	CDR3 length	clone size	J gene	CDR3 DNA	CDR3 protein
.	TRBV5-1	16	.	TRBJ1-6	TGCGCCAGCAGCTTTGAAGCTTACTCCTATAATTCACCCCTCCACTTT	CASSFEAYSYNSPLHF
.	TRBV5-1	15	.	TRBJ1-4	TGCGCCAGCAGCTTGGCGTGGGCAGACAATGAAAAACTGTTTTTT	CASSLAWADNEKLFF
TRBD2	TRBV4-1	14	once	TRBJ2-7	TGCGCCAGCAGCCAAGGCGGGGGGCCGGACGAGCAGTACTTC	CASSQGGGPDEQYF
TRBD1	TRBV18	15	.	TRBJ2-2	TGTGCCAGCTCGTTCGGACAGGGGAACACCGGGGAGCTGTTTTTT	CASSFGQGNTGELFF
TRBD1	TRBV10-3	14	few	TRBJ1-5	TGTGCCATCAGTGAAGACAGGGTAGGGCAGCCCCAGCATTTT	CAISEDRVGQPQHF
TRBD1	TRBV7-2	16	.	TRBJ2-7	TGTGCCAGCAGCCCATACTCCGGGACAGGCTCCTACGAGCAGTACTTC	CASSPYSGTGSYEQYF
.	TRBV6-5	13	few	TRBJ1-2	TGTGCCAGCAGAGGTCGACAGAACTATGGCTACACCTTC	CASRGRQNYGYTF
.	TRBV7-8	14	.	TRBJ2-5	TGTGCCAGCAGCCCCCCAGGCAGGGGAGAGACCCAGTACTTC	CASSPPGRGETQYF
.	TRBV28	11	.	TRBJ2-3	TGTGCCAGCCAAAGCTACGATACGCAGTATTTT	CASQSYDTQYF
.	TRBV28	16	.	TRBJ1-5	TGTGCCAGCAGCCAAACCCGGCAGGGTAATATTCAGCCCCAGCATTTT	CASSQTRQGNIQPQHF
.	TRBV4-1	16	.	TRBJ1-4	TGCGCCAGCAGCCCGCTGGGGGGAAGATATAATGAAAAACTGTTTTTT	CASSPLGGRYNEKLFF
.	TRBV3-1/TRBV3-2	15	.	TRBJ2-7	TGTGCCAGCAGCCAAGGGGGAGCGGCTGCGGGGGAGCAGTACTTC	CASSQGGAAAGEQYF
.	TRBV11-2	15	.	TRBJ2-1	TGTGCCAGCAGCTTAGACTACGGGGGTATGCATGAGCAGTTCTTC	CASSLDYGGMHEQFF
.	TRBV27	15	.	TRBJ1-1	TGTGCCAGCAGTTTATCGAGGTTACTGAACACTGAAGCTTTCTTT	CASSLSRLLNTEAFF
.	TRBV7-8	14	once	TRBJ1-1	TGTGCCAGCAGCTTAGCGGCAGGGAACACTGAAGCTTTCTTT	CASSLAAGNTEAFF
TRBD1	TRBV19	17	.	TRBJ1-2	TGTGCCAGTAGACGAGGGGGCTTGGGCGAGACTAACTATGGCTACACCTTC	CASRRGGLGETNYGYTF
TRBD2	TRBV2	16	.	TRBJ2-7	TGTGCCAGCAGTTCGGGACTAGCGGGGGTCTCCTACGAGCAGTACTTC	CASSSGLAGVSYEQYF
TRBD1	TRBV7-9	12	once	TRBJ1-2	TGTGCCAGCAGCAAGACAGGGCTTGGCTACACCTTC	CASSKTGLGYTF
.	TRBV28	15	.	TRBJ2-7	TGTGCCAGCAGTTTATCCCAGGGAATAACCTACGAGCAGTACTTC	CASSLSQGITYEQYF
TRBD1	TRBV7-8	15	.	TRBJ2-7	TGTGCCAGCAGCTTAGAAACAGGGGGAAACTACGAGCAGTACTTC	CASSLETGGNYEQYF
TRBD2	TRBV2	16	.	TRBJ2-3	TGTGCCGGACGCAAGATGGCGGGGGGCTCCACAGATACGCAGTATTTT	CAGRKMAGGSTDTQYF
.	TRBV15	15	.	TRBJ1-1	TGTGCCACCAGCAGAGTCAGGGAATCCAACACTGAAGCTTTCTTT	CATSRVRESNTEAFF
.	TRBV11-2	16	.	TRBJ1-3	TGTGCCAGCAGCTTAGGGTTACTTTATGGTGGAAACACCATATATTTT	CASSLGLLYGGNTIYF
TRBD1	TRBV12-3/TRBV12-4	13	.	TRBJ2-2	TGTGCCAGTCCCGGGACAGGGGACCGGGAGCTGTTTTTT	CASPGTGDRELFF
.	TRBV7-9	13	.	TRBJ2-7	TGTGCCAGCAGCTTACAGGGTCCCTACGAGCAGTACTTC	CASSLQGPYEQYF
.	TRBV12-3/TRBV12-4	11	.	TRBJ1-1	TGTGCCAGCAGCCTCGGACAGATCTCTTTCTTT	CASSLGQISFF
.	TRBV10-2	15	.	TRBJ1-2	TGCGCCAGCAGTCAGACAGGAATAGCTAACTATGGCTACACCTTC	CASSQTGIANYGYTF
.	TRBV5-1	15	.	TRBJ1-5	TGCGCCAGCAGCTTGACAGGGAATAGCAATCAGCCCCAGCATTTT	CASSLTGNSNQPQHF
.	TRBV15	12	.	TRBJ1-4	TGTGCCACCAGCCCAGTGAATGAAAAACTGTTTTTT	CATSPVNEKLFF
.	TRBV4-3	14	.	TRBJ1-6	TGCGCCAGCAGCCAAGATCTGGCAGGGTGGCCCCTCCACTTT	CASSQDLAGWPLHF
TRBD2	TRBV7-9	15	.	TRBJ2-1	TGTGCCAGCAGCTTATTATCGACTAGCGGGGATGAGCAGTTCTTC	CASSLLSTSGDEQFF
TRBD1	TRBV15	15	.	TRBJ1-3	TGTGCCACCAGTACAGGGGGCAGCTCCGGAAACACCATATATTTT	CATSTGGSSGNTIYF
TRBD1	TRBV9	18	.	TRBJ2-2	TGTGCCAGCAGCCCCCGGGACAGGTCTTATCGGAACACCGGGGAGCTGTTTTTT	CASSPRDRSYRNTGELFF
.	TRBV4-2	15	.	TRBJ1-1	TGTGCCAGCAGCCAAGAACAGGGAGTGCACACTGAAGCTTTCTTT	CASSQEQGVHTEAFF
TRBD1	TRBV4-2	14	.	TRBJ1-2	TGTGCCAGCAGCCAGCCTGGACAGGGAGGTGGCTACACCTTC	CASSQPGQGGGYTF
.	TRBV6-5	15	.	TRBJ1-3	TGTGCCAGCAGTTACTCCCCCAGGTCTGGAAACACCATATATTTT	CASSYSPRSGNTIYF